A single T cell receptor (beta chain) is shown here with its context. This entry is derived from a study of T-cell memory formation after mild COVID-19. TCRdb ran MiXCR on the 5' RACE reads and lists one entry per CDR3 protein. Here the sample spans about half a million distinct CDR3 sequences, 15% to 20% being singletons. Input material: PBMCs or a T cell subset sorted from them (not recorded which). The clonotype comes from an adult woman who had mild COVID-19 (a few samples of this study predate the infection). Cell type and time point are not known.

CDR3 amino acids: CASSGGEVYSTNEKLFF. CDR3 DNA sequence: TGTGCCAGCAGCGGGGGGGAAGTCTACTCAACTAATGAAAAACTGTTTTTT. The J gene is TRBJ1-4, the V gene TRBV3-1, with D possibly being TRBD1 (5 bases). The CDR3 runs to 17 residues. Trimming pared 5 bases from V and 0 bases from J, leaving 16 bases between. CDR1 LGHDT and CDR2 YNNKEL come from the germline V gene (reference sequence).